This T cell receptor beta chain was identified in a study of cytomegalovirus exposure and HLA in healthy donors. Study findings and constraints: No immune exposure information besides CMV serostatus was available. Presence/absence analyses supposed approximately even sequencing depth among donors. In vitro testing confirmed a few CMV-associated chains as specific for CMV antigens.

PCR involved 60 Vbeta and 13 Jbeta primers. Sequencing was performed with immunoSEQ multiplex PCR; in TCRdb, only in-frame clones are kept and a portion is missing. The sample has under 90,000 clones, over 70% seen once; the top ten hold around 3.1%. Per germline, CDR1 SGDLS and CDR2 YYNGEE. Deletions cut 0 bases from V and 1 base from J, with 13 bases between. The CDR3 is 16 amino acids. On this clone itself: Its antigen is not known.

The sample taken for sequencing was PBMCs. The chain joins TRBV9 to TRBJ2-5; D may be TRBD1 (5 bases). The source is a man aged 50 to 60 in good health and CMV-seropositive. CDR3 coding DNA: TGTGCCAGCAGCGTAGTTCAGGGCAGCCCCCAAGAGACCCAGTACTTC. It translates to CASSVVQGSPQETQYF.